This is a list of T cell receptor beta chains from one sample in a study of blood T cell repertoires in COVID-19. TCRdb's table, derived via immunoSEQ multiplex PCR, lists solely in-frame clones and lacks some. The sample records 42,000 or so clones, 85% to 95% being singletons. Material: peripheral blood. These receptors were obtained from a man aged 50 to 59 with active COVID-19. The CDR3 runs from the conserved cysteine through the conserved F or W. A D gene is named only where the DNA matches it firmly.

V gene: TRBV29-1
D gene: NA
CDR3 protein: CSVLGQFTDTQYF

V gene: TRBV5-1
D gene: TRBD2
CDR3 protein: CASSGGRATGELFF

V gene: TRBV19
D gene: NA
CDR3 protein: CASSPGRALYEQYF

V gene: TRBV20-1
D gene: NA
CDR3 protein: CSASRDTEAFF

V gene: TRBV7-2
D gene: NA
CDR3 protein: CASSLDHPGGEQYF

V gene: TRBV14
D gene: NA
CDR3 protein: CASSPTSNEQFF

V gene: TRBV28
D gene: NA
CDR3 protein: CATAGGTEAFF

V gene: TRBV7-2
D gene: NA
CDR3 protein: CASSTSGGELFF

V gene: TRBV25-1
D gene: NA
CDR3 protein: CASSDPRGATEAFF

V gene: TRBV5-1
D gene: NA
CDR3 protein: CASSSSPTGDSPLHF